Presented here are 22 T cell receptor beta chains from one specimen sequenced in a study of blood T cells in healthy people across ages. Through a sample-barcoded 5' primer and a J-beta primer mix, a second PCR was run for about 6 to 12 cycles. TCRdb fed the 5' RACE reads into MiXCR, producing one record per CDR3 protein. The table lists about 570,000 distinct CDR3 sequences, 27% of them singletons. Sequencing input: blood. These TCRs come from an older woman in good health.

There are a few counts of this clonotype. A read error may account for a junction end that differs from germline. The chain has TRBV7-2 and TRBJ2-7; 8 nucleotides line up with TRBD2. The germline gives CDR1 SGHTA, CDR2 FQGNSA. This CDR3 has 15 residues. DNA of the CDR3: TGTGCCAGCAGCTGGGGGGGTAGCGGGGCGTACGGGCAGTACTTC. It translates to CASSWGGSGAYGQYF. The whole variable domain, remainder taken from reference TRBV7-2 and TRBJ2-7, is GAGVSQSPSNKVTEKGKDVELRCDPISGHTALYWYRQSLGQGLEFLIYFQGNSAPDKSGLPSDRFSAERTGGSVSTLTIQRTQQEDSAVYLCASSWGGSGAYGQYFGPGTRLTVT.

V gene TRBV14 combines with J gene TRBJ2-7; D may correspond to TRBD1 or TRBD2 (5 bases each). V gave up 4 bases and J gave up 6 bases, with 7 bases separating them. Looked up from germline, CDR1 is SGHDN and CDR2 is FVKESK. The CDR3 has 11 amino acids. The DNA of the CDR3 is TGTGCCAGCAGCCGGGGGACCGAGCAGTACTTC. Translated: CASSRGTEQYF.

This clonotype was recorded a few times. V is TRBV5-1 and J is TRBJ1-3; a weak D match, TRBD1 (5 bases). The CDR3 is made up of 15 amino acids. Germline assignment: CDR1 SGHRS and CDR2 YFSETQ. Deletions cut 4 bases from V and 4 bases from J, with 15 bases between. CDR3 coding DNA: TGCGCCAGCAGCCGGGACCCCCTGGGAGGAAACACCATATATTTT. It specifies CASSRDPLGGNTIYF.

V is TRBV29-1 and J is TRBJ2-3, with D possibly matching TRBD2 (6 bases). The ends were cut back, 5 bases at V and 2 bases at J, with 17 bases in the middle. Germline CDR1 is SQVTM and CDR2 is ANQGSEA. This CDR3 contains 15 residues. Here the CDR3 reads CSVIGPEGSTDTQYF. For the CDR3, the DNA is TGCAGCGTTATTGGACCGGAGGGGTCCACAGATACGCAGTATTTT.

This clonotype has more than one count but fewer than ten. V gene TRBV5-1 combines with J gene TRBJ2-7, with 10 bases fitting TRBD1. The CDR3 totals 16 residues. V trimming: 2 bases; J trimming: 3 bases; junction bases outside the gene matches: 8. Looked up from germline, CDR1 is SGHRS and CDR2 is YFSETQ. CDR3: CASSFSPGQGSYEQYF. The CDR3 DNA sequence: TGCGCCAGCAGCTTTAGCCCGGGACAGGGGAGCTACGAGCAGTACTTC.

V and J are TRBV7-2 and TRBJ2-4; 10 bases line up with TRBD2. Germline V gene data show CDR1 as SGHTA and CDR2 as FQGNSA. The CDR3 loop spans 16 amino acids. J lost 4 bases, V lost 5 bases, and 8 bases had no gene match. The CDR3: CASSPRNSGGKNIQYF. DNA of the CDR3: TGTGCCAGCAGCCCCAGAAATAGCGGGGGGAAAAACATTCAGTACTTC.

This clonotype has a handful of counts. The gene calls are TRBV7-2 and TRBJ2-1; no clear D gene. CDR1 SGHTA and CDR2 FQGNSA come from the germline V gene. The V and J ends lost 1 base and 9 bases respectively, with 10 bases between them. This CDR3 has 13 amino acids. The CDR3 DNA sequence: TGTGCCAGCAGCTTAGAAAGGGTCGGTGAGCAGTTCTTC. This codes for CASSLERVGEQFF.

The CDR3 bases are TGTGCCAGCAGCGTAGCCCCTGACAGCTATGGCTACACCTTC. Its translation: CASSVAPDSYGYTF. The V gene is TRBV9, the J gene TRBJ1-2; a weak D match, TRBD1 (5 bases). CDR3 length: 14 amino acids. Germline V lookup: CDR1 SGDLS, CDR2 YYNGEE. Trimming pared 0 bases from V and 4 bases from J, leaving 10 bases between.

This clonotype was seen a handful of times. The chain joins TRBV18 to TRBJ1-2; TRBD1 matches at 9 bases. The CDR3 consists of 15 residues. V lost 0 bases to trimming and J lost 8 bases; unmatched junction nucleotides: 7. The germline V gene encodes CDR1 KGHSH and CDR2 LQKENI. CDR3 in DNA: TGTGCCAGCTCACCACCGGACAGGGGAAATGGGGGCTACACCTTC. Protein sequence: CASSPPDRGNGGYTF.

This clonotype was found a few times. This chain uses TRBV7-2 with TRBJ1-5; 8 bases are shared with TRBD1. V lost 1 base, J lost 1 base, and 3 bases stayed unmatched. Germline V gives CDR1 SGHTA, CDR2 FQGNSA. The CDR3 is 16 residues long. The CDR3 spells CASSLVQGASNQPQHF. The CDR3 DNA is TGTGCCAGCAGCTTAGTGCAGGGGGCAAGCAATCAGCCCCAGCATTTT.

V gene TRBV6-2 or TRBV6-3 combines with J gene TRBJ2-7; tentatively, D is TRBD1 or TRBD2 (5 bases each). Germline V lookup: CDR1 MNHEY, CDR2 SVGEGT. The CDR3 consists of 13 residues. The V gene lost 2 bases and the J gene lost 12 bases, with 17 bases spanning the gap. CDR3 nucleotide sequence: TGTGCCAGCAGTTACGGGACCTCGAGAGGTGCGTACTTC. As protein: CASSYGTSRGAYF.

V gene TRBV7-9 combines with J gene TRBJ1-4, with D hard to call. This CDR3 is 14 amino acids long. Germline assignment: CDR1 SEHNR and CDR2 FQNEAQ (reference sequence). V lost 3 bases and J 8 bases, leaving 13 bases between the germline ends. In nucleotides, the CDR3 is TGTGCCAGCAGCTTCGACGGGGTTGGCGAAAAACTGTTTTTT. This codes for CASSFDGVGEKLFF.

This clonotype has a count of ten or more. The CDR3 nucleotides are TGTGCCAGCAGCTTAGGACTAGCGGGGGGCAATGAGCAGTTCTTC. Protein: CASSLGLAGGNEQFF. The V gene is TRBV7-2, the J gene TRBJ2-1; 13 bases agree with TRBD2. Per the germline V gene, CDR1 is SGHTA and CDR2 is FQGNSA. Trimming at V came to 1 base and at J to 6 bases, leaving 0 bases not matched to a gene. The CDR3 runs 15 residues.

This sequence joins TRBV29-1 and TRBJ2-2, with D uncertain. CDR1 SQVTM and CDR2 ANQGSEA come from the germline V gene. CDR3 length: 12 amino acids. Trimming pared 4 bases from V and 0 bases from J, leaving 3 bases between. The CDR3 loop is CSVVANTGELFF. CDR3 nucleotide sequence: TGCAGCGTTGTAGCGAACACCGGGGAGCTGTTTTTT.

The chain is built from TRBV20-1 and TRBJ1-1, with 10 bases identical to TRBD1. This CDR3 has 17 amino acids. V trimming: 0 bases; J trimming: 3 bases; junction bases outside the gene matches: 10. Germline loops: CDR1 DFQATT, CDR2 SNEGSKA (reference sequence). CDR3 bases: TGCAGTGCTAGAGAGGGAGGTGGACAGGGGGACCACACTGAAGCTTTCTTT. This sequence encodes CSAREGGGQGDHTEAFF.

This clonotype has only a few counts. The chain combines TRBV2 with TRBJ2-2; D possibly uses TRBD1 or TRBD2 (6 bases each). Germline assignment: CDR1 SNHLY and CDR2 FYNNEI. The CDR3 length is 16 residues. Deletions cut 7 bases from V and 6 bases from J, with 21 bases between. CDR3: CASTGGGPGAAGELFF. The CDR3 nucleotides are TGTGCCAGCACTGGAGGTGGACCGGGGGCCGCCGGGGAGCTGTTTTTT.

This clonotype has only a few counts. V usage is TRBV21-1 and J usage is TRBJ1-2. TRBV21-1 is listed as a pseudogene. The CDR3 consists of 16 residues. CDR3 coding DNA: TGTGCCAGCATCCCTAACGTGTGGGTTTTGTACTATGGCTACACCTTC. Its protein is CASIPNVWVLYYGYTF.

This clonotype was seen a handful of times. The rearrangement uses TRBV18 and TRBJ1-6, with 8 bases fitting TRBD1. Germline loops: CDR1 KGHSH, CDR2 LQKENI. The CDR3 covers 18 residues. V lost 2 bases, J lost 6 bases, and 12 bases stayed unmatched. CDR3 sequence reads: CASSPFKSQGAGNSPLHF. CDR3 bases: TGTGCCAGCTCACCATTTAAAAGCCAGGGGGCTGGTAATTCACCCCTCCACTTT.

This clonotype appeared a few times. This chain uses TRBV12-3 or TRBV12-4 with TRBJ2-5; either TRBD1 or TRBD2 may supply D (5 bases each). Gene TRBJ2-7 matches the end of the DNA better, so the J call may be wrong. The CDR3 is made up of 14 amino acids. CDR3 bases: TGTGCCAGCAGTTCCCGGGACCAGGGCTACGAGCAGTACTTC. It is translated as CASSSRDQGYEQYF.

This clonotype was found a few times. The chain employs TRBV3-1 and TRBJ1-4, with D possibly TRBD1 on 6 matching bases. Germline CDR1 reads LGHDT; CDR2 reads YNNKEL (reference sequence). Trimming stripped 0 bases from V and 7 bases from J, with 12 bases between. There are 15 residues in the CDR3. The CDR3 sequence is CASSQEFGGSEKLFF. The CDR3, as DNA: TGTGCCAGCAGCCAAGAGTTCGGGGGCAGTGAAAAACTGTTTTTT.

V and J are TRBV2 and TRBJ1-1, with D perhaps TRBD1 (6 bases). V shed 7 bases and J shed 1 base, with 16 bases lying between them. This CDR3 comprises 15 residues. The germline V gene encodes CDR1 SNHLY and CDR2 FYNNEI. CDR3 sequence: CASTKGGTANTEAFF. CDR3 sequence (DNA): TGTGCCAGCACGAAGGGGGGGACGGCGAACACTGAAGCTTTCTTT.

This clonotype was observed many times. The chain employs TRBV27 and TRBJ2-3; a weak D match, TRBD2 (5 bases). V shed 3 bases and J shed 6 bases, with 10 bases lying between them. Germline V CDR1 and CDR2: MNHEY, SMNVEV (reference sequence). This CDR3 region has 13 residues. CDR3 residues: CASSLARRDTQYF. CDR3 sequence (DNA): TGTGCCAGCAGTTTGGCTCGGAGGGATACGCAGTATTTT.